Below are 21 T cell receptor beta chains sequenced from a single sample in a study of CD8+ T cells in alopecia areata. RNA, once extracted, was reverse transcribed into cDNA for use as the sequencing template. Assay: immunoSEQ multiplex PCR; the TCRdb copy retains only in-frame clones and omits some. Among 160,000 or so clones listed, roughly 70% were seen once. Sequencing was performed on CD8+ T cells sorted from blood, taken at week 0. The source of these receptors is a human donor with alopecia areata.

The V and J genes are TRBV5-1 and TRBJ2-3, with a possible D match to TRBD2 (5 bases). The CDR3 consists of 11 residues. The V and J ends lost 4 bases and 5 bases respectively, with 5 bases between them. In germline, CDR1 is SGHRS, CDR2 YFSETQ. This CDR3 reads CASSRGDTQYF. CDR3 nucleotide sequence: TGCGCCAGCAGCCGGGGAGATACGCAGTATTTT.

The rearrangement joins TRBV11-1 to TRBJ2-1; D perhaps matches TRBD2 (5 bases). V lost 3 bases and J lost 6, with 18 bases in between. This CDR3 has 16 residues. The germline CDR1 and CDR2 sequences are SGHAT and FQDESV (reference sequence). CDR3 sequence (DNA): TGTGCCAGCAGCTTGTTTCGGGGAGAGGGTATCAATGAGCAGTTCTTC. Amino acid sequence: CASSLFRGEGINEQFF.

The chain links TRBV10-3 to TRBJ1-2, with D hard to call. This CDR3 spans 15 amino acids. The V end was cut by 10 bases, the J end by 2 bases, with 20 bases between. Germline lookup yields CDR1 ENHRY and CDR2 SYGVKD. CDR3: CATLPQAGKNYGYTF. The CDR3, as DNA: TGTGCCACATTGCCCCAAGCCGGGAAAAACTATGGCTACACCTTC.

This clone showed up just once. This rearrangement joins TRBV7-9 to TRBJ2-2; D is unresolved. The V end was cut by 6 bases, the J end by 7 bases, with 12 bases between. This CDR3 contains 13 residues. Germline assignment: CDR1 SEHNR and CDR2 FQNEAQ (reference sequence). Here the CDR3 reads CASRRSSRGELFF. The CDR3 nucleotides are TGTGCCAGCAGAAGGAGTAGTCGCGGGGAGCTGTTTTTT. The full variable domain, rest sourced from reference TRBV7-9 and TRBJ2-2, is DTGVSQNPRHKITKRGQNVTFRCDPISEHNRLYWYRQTLGQGPEFLTYFQNEAQLEKSRLLSDRFSAERPKGSFSTLEIQRTEQGDSAMYLCASRRSSRGELFFGEGSRLTVL.

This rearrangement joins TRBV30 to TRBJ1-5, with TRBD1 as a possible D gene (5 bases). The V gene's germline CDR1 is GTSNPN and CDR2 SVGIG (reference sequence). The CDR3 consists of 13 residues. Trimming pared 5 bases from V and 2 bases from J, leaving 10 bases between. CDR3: CAWAIGGNQPQHF. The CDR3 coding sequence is TGTGCCTGGGCCATAGGGGGCAATCAGCCCCAGCATTTT.

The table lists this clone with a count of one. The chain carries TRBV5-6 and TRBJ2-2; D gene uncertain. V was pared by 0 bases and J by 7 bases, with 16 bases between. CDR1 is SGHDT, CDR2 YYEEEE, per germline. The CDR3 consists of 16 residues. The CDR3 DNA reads TGTGCCAGCAGCTTGGGCGACAAAGGGCGAGGCGGGGAGCTGTTTTTT. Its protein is CASSLGDKGRGGELFF.

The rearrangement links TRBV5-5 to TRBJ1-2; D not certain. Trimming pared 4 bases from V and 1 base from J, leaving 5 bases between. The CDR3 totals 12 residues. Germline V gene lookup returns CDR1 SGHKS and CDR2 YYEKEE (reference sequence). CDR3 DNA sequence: TGTGCCAGCAGCATCGATAACTATGGCTACACCTTC. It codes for CASSIDNYGYTF.

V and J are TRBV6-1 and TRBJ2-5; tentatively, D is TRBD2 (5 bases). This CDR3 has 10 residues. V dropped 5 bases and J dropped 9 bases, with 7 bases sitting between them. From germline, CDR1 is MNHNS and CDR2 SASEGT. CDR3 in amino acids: CASSRRAQYF. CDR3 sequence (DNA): TGTGCCAGCAGTCGGCGGGCCCAGTACTTC.

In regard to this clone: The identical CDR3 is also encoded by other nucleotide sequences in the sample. CDR3 nucleotides: TGCAGCGTTGAAGATGGTCGGGGGGCCACCTACGAGCAGTACTTC. Its protein product is CSVEDGRGATYEQYF. The chain couples TRBV29-1 to TRBJ2-7; D may be TRBD2 (7 bases). The germline gives CDR1 SQVTM, CDR2 ANQGSEA. V was pared by 0 bases and J by 2 bases, with 14 bases between. The CDR3 has 15 amino acids.

The CDR3 reads CASRMTGANVLTF. The CDR3 DNA is TGTGCCAGCAGGATGACTGGGGCCAACGTCCTGACTTTC. The rearrangement uses TRBV6-5 and TRBJ2-6; no definite D call. V was shortened by 6 bases and J by 2 bases, with 5 bases between the two germline ends. The V gene's germline CDR1 is MNHEY and CDR2 SVGAGI. The CDR3 runs to 13 residues.

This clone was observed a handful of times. CDR3 in amino acids: CASSPGGNQPQHF. The CDR3 DNA reads TGTGCCAGCAGTCCGGGGGGCAATCAGCCCCAGCATTTT. The chain recombines TRBV25-1 with TRBJ1-5, with D maybe TRBD1 (5 bases). Germline values: CDR1 MGHDK, CDR2 SYGVNS. CDR3 length: 13 amino acids. With 5 bases removed from V and 2 bases from J, the gap between germline ends came to 7 bases.

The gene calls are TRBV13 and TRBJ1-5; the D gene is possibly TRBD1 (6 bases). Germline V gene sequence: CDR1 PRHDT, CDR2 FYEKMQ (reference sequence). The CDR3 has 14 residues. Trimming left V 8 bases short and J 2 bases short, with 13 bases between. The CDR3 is CASVRGRGNQPQHF. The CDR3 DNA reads TGTGCCAGCGTCAGGGGTCGTGGCAATCAGCCCCAGCATTTT.

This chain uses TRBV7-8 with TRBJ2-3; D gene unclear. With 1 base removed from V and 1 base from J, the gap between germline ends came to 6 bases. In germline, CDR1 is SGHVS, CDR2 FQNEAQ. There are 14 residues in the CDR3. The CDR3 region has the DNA TGTGCCAGCAGCTTAGTTGTCCGCACAGATACGCAGTATTTT. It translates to CASSLVVRTDTQYF.

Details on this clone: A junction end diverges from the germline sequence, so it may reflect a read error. CDR3 sequence reads: CASSYSSSDSNF. The CDR3 nucleotides are TGTGCCAGCAGTTACTCGTCTTCCGACAGTAACTTC. The chain has TRBV6-6 and TRBJ2-5; TRBD1 might be the D (5 bases). CDR1 and CDR2 (germline): MNHNY, SVGAGI (reference sequence). This CDR3 region has 12 residues.

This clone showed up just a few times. The CDR3 loop is CAWSPGTGHTDTQYF. Here the CDR3 DNA reads TGTGCCTGGAGTCCGGGGACAGGCCACACAGATACGCAGTATTTT. The chain recombines TRBV30 with TRBJ2-3, with 8 bases identical to TRBD1. Trimming cost V 2 bases and J 2 bases; bases outside gene matches: 6. CDR1 and CDR2 from the germline V gene are GTSNPN and SVGIG (reference sequence). The length of the CDR3 is 15 residues.

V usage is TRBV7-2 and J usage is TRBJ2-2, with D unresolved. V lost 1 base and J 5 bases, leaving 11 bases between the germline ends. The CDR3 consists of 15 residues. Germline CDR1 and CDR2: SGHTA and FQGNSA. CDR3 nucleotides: TGTGCCAGCAGCTTAGGGAATTCCAGAACCGGGGAGCTGTTTTTT. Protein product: CASSLGNSRTGELFF. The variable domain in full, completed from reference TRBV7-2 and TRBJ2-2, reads GAGVSQSPSNKVTEKGKDVELRCDPISGHTALYWYRQSLGQGLEFLIYFQGNSAPDKSGLPSDRFSAERTGGSVSTLTIQRTQQEDSAVYLCASSLGNSRTGELFFGEGSRLTVL.

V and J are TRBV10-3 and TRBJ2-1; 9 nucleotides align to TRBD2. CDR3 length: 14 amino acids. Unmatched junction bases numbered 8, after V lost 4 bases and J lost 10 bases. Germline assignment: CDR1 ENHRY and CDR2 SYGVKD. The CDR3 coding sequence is TGTGCCATCAGTGGTGGCGGGGGGGCTAAAGAGCAGTTCTTC. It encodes CAISGGGGAKEQFF.

The CDR3 sequence is CASSQGTGDLYGYTF. For the CDR3, the DNA is TGCGCCAGCAGCCAAGGGACAGGGGACCTCTATGGCTACACCTTC. The V call is TRBV4-1, the J call TRBJ1-2, with 9 bases matching TRBD1. Trimming cost V 1 base and J 4 bases; bases outside gene matches: 4. The CDR3 has 15 residues. CDR1 MGHRA and CDR2 YSYEKL come from the germline V gene.

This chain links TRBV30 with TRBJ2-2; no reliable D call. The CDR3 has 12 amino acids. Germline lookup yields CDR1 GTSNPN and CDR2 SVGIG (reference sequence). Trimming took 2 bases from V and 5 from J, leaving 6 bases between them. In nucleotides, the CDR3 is TGTGCCTGGAGTCCTCGGACCGGGGAGCTGTTTTTT. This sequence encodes CAWSPRTGELFF.

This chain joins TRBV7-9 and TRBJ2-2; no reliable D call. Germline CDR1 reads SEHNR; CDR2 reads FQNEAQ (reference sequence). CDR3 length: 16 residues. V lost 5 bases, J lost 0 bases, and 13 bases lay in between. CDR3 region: CASSRRRAPNTGELFF. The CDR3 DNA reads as TGTGCCAGCAGCCGACGCCGGGCACCGAACACCGGGGAGCTGTTTTTT.

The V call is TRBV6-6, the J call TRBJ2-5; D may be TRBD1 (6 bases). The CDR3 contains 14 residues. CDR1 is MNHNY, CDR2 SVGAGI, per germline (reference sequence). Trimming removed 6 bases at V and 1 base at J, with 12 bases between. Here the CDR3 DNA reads TGTGCCAGCAGCGACAGGCCTACCCAAGAGACCCAGTACTTC. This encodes CASSDRPTQETQYF.